The TCR beta chain described here comes from a study of blood T cell repertoires in COVID-19. The wider study: COVID-19 samples collected from the United States, Italy and Spain covered acute and convalescent phases. PBMCs, B-cell-depleted T cells, or T cells provided the cDNA or gDNA that made up the material.

In the case of this clone: An end of the junction differs from the germline gene, which may be a read error.

Original data processing: Reference gene primers were amplified, and this amplification served to estimate nucleated cell counts. Profiled with immunoSEQ multiplex PCR; TCRdb holds only in-frame clones, not every one. V, J and clone size are taken as reported in that table, and D and trimming were inferred from the DNA itself. The repertoire includes tens of thousands of clones, more than 75% of them detected once, and over 0.95% sits in the top ten. CDR3 length equals 14 residues. Germline V lookup: CDR1 LNHDA, CDR2 SQIVND (reference sequence). This sequence was found in a woman aged 55-75 years with acute or convalescent COVID-19. The chain is built from TRBV19 and TRBJ1-2; 9 nucleotides agree with TRBD1. Source material: peripheral blood. This CDR3 reads CASSIRPDSDRGVF. As DNA, the CDR3 is TGTGCCAGTAGTATAAGGCCCGATTCGGACAGGGGAGTCTTC.